This TCR beta chain was sequenced during a study of cytomegalovirus exposure and HLA in healthy donors. Study-wide results and caveats: CMV serostatus stood as the only immune exposure information on hand. Previously analyzed data showed that most TCR beta V segments were productive at a frequency of about 90% or about 30%. In vitro work confirmed that a few CMV-associated chains recognize CMV antigens.

This clone has only a few counts. Its target is unknown. Other DNA sequences in the same sample also yield this CDR3. The PCR was carried out with 60 Vbeta primers and 13 Jbeta primers. Per the authors' pipeline: As a later analysis found, there were 80 million to 90 million unique TCR beta chains, of which around 9.9 million were shared. Assay: immunoSEQ multiplex PCR; the TCRdb copy retains only in-frame clones and omits some. V and J calls and clone size come straight from that table; D and trimming were deduced from the DNA. The table includes about 200,000 clones, approximately 70% detected once. The CDR3 runs to 13 residues. Germline CDR1 and CDR2: ENHRY and SYGVKD. Unmatched junction bases numbered 6, after V lost 10 bases and J lost 7 bases.

The genes are TRBV10-3 and TRBJ1-5; 11 bases align to TRBD1. The TCR sequence derives from a man aged 35-49 years in good health and CMV-seropositive. Sequenced material: PBMCs. DNA of the CDR3: TGTGCCACGTGGGACAGGGGGGGACAGCCCCAGCATTTT. The encoded protein is CATWDRGGQPQHF.